The 27 T cell receptor beta chains given below trace back to one sample, sequenced in a study of T cell clonality in common variable immunodeficiency (dated by TCRdb to the mid-2010s). What the study reported, not specific to this receptor: Fewer deletions and N-nucleotide insertions were reportedly observed in CVID TCRbeta sequences, and highly modified clones with 13 or more V deletions were reportedly absent from CVID TCRbeta sequences.

These receptors lack a known antigen. The library was made by the immunoSEQ multiplex PCR assay. The source is immuneACCESS, and TCRdb retained only in-frame sequences with V and J called. Part of the clones is not carried over; for the studies checked, unresolved V genes explain less than half of this, and the remainder is unexplained. The sample comprises about 20,000 clones, and every one was counted more than once. Around 15% of the sample belongs to the ten largest clones. The specimen sequenced was peripheral blood mononuclear cells. The receptors originated from a human donor with common variable immunodeficiency.

This clone has more than one count but fewer than ten. The read finishes 3 residues shy of the CDR3 end, and the germline J gene is used to complete it. The V gene is TRBV18, the J gene TRBJ2-7, with 10 positions matching TRBD1. This CDR3 comprises 14 residues. The junction had 5 bases not matched to a gene; V was cut back by 5 bases and J by 4 bases. Germline V gene data show CDR1 as KGHSH and CDR2 as LQKENI. The CDR3 bases that were read are TGTGCCAGCTCAGCTCGACAGGGGGCTTACGAG. Protein sequence: CASSARQGAYE. The full-length CDR3 reads as CASSARQGAYEQYF.

In its sample, this clone was seen many times. The observed sequence ends 3 residues before the CDR3 terminus, with the missing tail filled in from the germline J gene. J is TRBJ2-7 and V is TRBV18; TRBD2 matches 11 bases. The junction had 8 bases not matched to a gene; V was cut back by 5 bases and J by 5 bases. CDR1 and CDR2 from the germline V gene are KGHSH and LQKENI. The CDR3 runs 15 residues. The CDR3 sequence: CASSFTSGRKDEQYF. The DNA read from the CDR3 is TGTGCCAGCTCATTTACTAGCGGGAGAAAGGACGAG.

This clone was picked up a small number of times. The read terminates 3 residues before the CDR3 end, so the remaining end is supplied by the germline J gene. The chain links TRBV2 to TRBJ2-7; maybe TRBD1 (6 bases). V lost 6 bases to trimming and J lost 3 bases, with 15 bases between them. The CDR3 sequence is 14 residues long. Germline loops: CDR1 SNHLY, CDR2 FYNNEI. CDR3 DNA, as far as it was read: TGTGCCAGCAGGCCCAGGCAGGGGTTCTACGAG. Protein: CASRPRQGFYE. The full CDR3 protein is CASRPRQGFYEQYF. Complete variable domain (other parts from reference TRBV2 and TRBJ2-7): EPEVTQTPSHQVTQMGQEVILRCVPISNHLYFYWYRQILGQKVEFLVSFYNNEISEKSEIFDDQFSVERPDGSNFTLKIRSTKLEDSAMYFCASRPRQGFYEQYFGPGTRLTVT.

With regard to this clone: The read halts 3 residues ahead of the CDR3 end, with the missing end drawn from the germline J gene. This chain uses TRBV7-2 with TRBJ2-1; 11 nucleotides match TRBD2. The CDR3 extends over 15 amino acids. V lost 4 bases and J lost 4; bases outside the gene matches: 3. CDR1 is SGHTA, CDR2 FQGNSA, per germline. The CDR3 DNA, read in part, is TGTGCCAGCAGCTACCGACTAGCGGGGTACAATGAG. Translation gives CASSYRLAGYNE. The full CDR3 protein reads CASSYRLAGYNEQFF.

This clone has more than one count but fewer than ten. Read data end 3 residues before the CDR3 end; the end is taken from the germline J gene. This chain uses TRBV29-1 with TRBJ2-3; D is possibly TRBD2 (6 bases). Germline V CDR1 and CDR2: SQVTM, ANQGSEA. This CDR3 contains 13 residues. CDR3 amino acids: CSVEDSGGSTQYF. Partial CDR3 DNA: TGCAGCGTTGAAGATTCTGGAGGGTCCACG.

About this clone: The read comes to an end 3 residues before the CDR3 does, leaving the germline J gene to fill in the end. This chain joins TRBV19 and TRBJ2-5; D may be TRBD1 or TRBD2 (7 bases each). CDR1 and CDR2 from the germline V gene are LNHDA and SQIVND (reference sequence). The CDR3 sequence is 14 residues long. Between the trimmed V and J ends, which lost 5 bases and 4 bases, there was a span of 14 bases. The DNA read from the CDR3 is TGTGCCAGTAGTCAGGGGGGAGGGCTAGAGACC. It translates to CASSQGGGLET. The full-length CDR3 reads as CASSQGGGLETQYF.

This clone was seen ten or more times. The part of the CDR3 DNA that was read is TGCGCCAGCAGCCAAGATCGGCGGGGGGCAAACACTGAA. Residues: CASSQDRRGANTE. The complete CDR3 sequence is CASSQDRRGANTEAFF. The gene calls are TRBV4-1 and TRBJ1-1, with D perhaps TRBD1 (6 bases). The read ends 3 residues shy of where the CDR3 ends; the end is completed using the germline J gene. The CDR3 contains 16 residues. Trimming took off 0 bases at V and 2 bases at J, with 13 bases between the two ends. Per germline, CDR1 MGHRA and CDR2 YSYEKL.

This clone was found a few times. From the germline J gene comes the end of the CDR3, since the read stops 3 residues before it. The chain is built from TRBV7-9 and TRBJ1-5, with a weak D call TRBD1 (6 bases). CDR3 size: 14 residues. Deletions cut 5 bases from V and 5 bases from J, with 13 bases between. Germline V gives CDR1 SEHNR, CDR2 FQNEAQ (reference sequence). CDR3 amino acids: CASSQTGMDQPQHF. Partial CDR3 DNA: TGTGCCAGCAGCCAAACAGGGATGGATCAGCCC. Combining the CDR3 with reference TRBV7-9 and TRBJ1-5 gives the whole variable domain DTGVSQNPRHKITKRGQNVTFRCDPISEHNRLYWYRQTLGQGPEFLTYFQNEAQLEKSRLLSDRFSAERPKGSFSTLEIQRTEQGDSAMYLCASSQTGMDQPQHFGDGTRLSIL.

The sample holds many counts of this clone. The chain's CDR3 is CASSLTTTGYFTDTQYF. The sequenced CDR3 bases are TGTGCCAGCAGCCTAACCACAACAGGGTATTTTACAGATACG. The chain joins TRBV12-3 or TRBV12-4 to TRBJ2-3, with D possibly being TRBD1 (6 bases). The read gets to within 3 residues of the CDR3 end, and the germline J gene fills in the rest. This CDR3 is built from 17 residues. V was clipped by 6 bases and J by 3 bases, with 22 bases between them.

This clone was seen a handful of times. The observed sequence ends 3 residues before the CDR3 terminus, with the missing tail filled in from the germline J gene. The rearrangement uses TRBV18 and TRBJ1-5, with 7 bases matching TRBD1. V trimming: 5 bases; J trimming: 1 base; junction bases outside the gene matches: 8. CDR1 is KGHSH and CDR2 is LQKENI in the germline V gene. The CDR3 length is 16 residues. The CDR3 sequence is CASSGEGALSNQPQHF. CDR3 bases read: TGTGCCAGCTCAGGAGAGGGGGCCCTCAGCAATCAGCCC.

This clone was counted at least ten times. The read gets to within 3 residues of the CDR3 end, and the germline J gene fills in the rest. This chain connects TRBV7-7 to TRBJ2-3; TRBD2 matches at 8 bases. J was trimmed by 5 bases and V by 6 bases; bases with no gene match: 10. This CDR3 spans 15 amino acids. Germline V gives CDR1 SSHAT, CDR2 FNYEAQ (reference sequence). CDR3 DNA, as far as it was read: TGTGCCAGCAGTTCCCAACGGGGGGGAATAGATACG. Protein: CASSSQRGGIDT. In full, the CDR3 reads CASSSQRGGIDTQYF.

For this clone: The CDR3 is cut off 3 residues early in the read; its end comes from the germline J gene. V is TRBV7-9 and J is TRBJ1-1, with D maybe TRBD1 (6 bases). V was clipped by 4 bases and J by 6 bases, with 12 bases between them. Germline CDR1 SEHNR, CDR2 FQNEAQ (reference sequence). The CDR3 is 13 amino acids. CDR3 DNA (partial): TGTGCCAGCAGCTCCGGACAGTTATCTGAA. Residues: CASSSGQLSE. The CDR3, in full, reads CASSSGQLSEAFF.

This clone ranks as medium-sized. The missing CDR3 end, 3 residues past where the read stops, is filled in from the germline J gene. V is TRBV19 and J is TRBJ2-7; D unresolved. The germline V gene has CDR1 LNHDA and CDR2 SQIVND (reference sequence). V was trimmed by 5 bases and J by 4 bases, leaving 9 bases between them. The CDR3 runs 12 residues. CDR3: CASSFSGYEQYF. Incomplete CDR3 DNA: TGTGCCAGTAGTTTTTCCGGTTACGAG.

As to this clone: The read ends 3 residues early relative to the CDR3; the germline J gene fills the gap. The chain employs TRBV5-1 and TRBJ1-2, with 7 bases lining up with TRBD1. The CDR3 covers 14 residues. J gave up 4 bases and V 2 bases, and 5 bases lay outside the gene matches. Per the germline V gene, CDR1 is SGHRS and CDR2 is YFSETQ. This chain's CDR3 is CASSFPGTAYGYTF. The sequenced part of the CDR3 DNA is TGCGCCAGCAGCTTCCCCGGGACAGCCTATGGC.

In this sample, this clone turned up many times. From the germline J gene comes the end of the CDR3, since the read stops 3 residues before it. The chain recombines TRBV28 with TRBJ2-3; 8 nucleotides match TRBD2. Germline loops: CDR1 MDHEN, CDR2 SYDVKM. This CDR3 is 16 amino acids long. The trim removed 3 bases at V and 4 bases at J, leaving 9 bases unmatched. CDR3 DNA (partial): TGTGCCAGCAGTTTGGAGCGGGAGTTGTGGTCAGATACG. Protein sequence: CASSLERELWSDT. The full CDR3 is CASSLERELWSDTQYF.

About this clone itself: From the germline J gene comes the end of the CDR3, since the read stops 3 residues before it. The genes are TRBV29-1 and TRBJ2-3; 11 bases agree with TRBD2. CDR3 length: 18 amino acids. Germline CDR1 and CDR2: SQVTM and ANQGSEA. Trimming at V came to 0 bases and at J to 1 base, leaving 9 bases not matched to a gene. CDR3 loop: CSVEDRRLAGPGTDTQYF. Partial CDR3 DNA: TGCAGCGTTGAAGATAGGCGACTAGCGGGGCCCGGCACAGATACG.

This clone was counted only a few times. Coverage ceases 3 residues before the CDR3 finishes, and the germline J gene fills in the end. The chain links TRBV19 to TRBJ1-6, with D perhaps TRBD1 (5 bases). The V end was cut by 8 bases, the J end by 10 bases, with 18 bases between. CDR3 size: 14 residues. Per the germline V gene, CDR1 is LNHDA and CDR2 is SQIVND (reference sequence). The CDR3 reads CASSVNGGFSPLHF. The sequenced CDR3 bases are TGTGCCAGTTCCGTGAACGGGGGATTCTCACCC.

A note on this clone: The CDR3 is cut off 3 residues early in the read; its end comes from the germline J gene. The V call is TRBV18, the J call TRBJ2-3; 12 bases match TRBD2. With V trimmed by 6 bases and J by 3 bases, 7 bases remained unmatched. The CDR3 runs 16 residues. Germline V gives CDR1 KGHSH, CDR2 LQKENI. The sequenced part of the CDR3 DNA is TGTGCCAGCTCCCAGCGAGGACTAGCGGGGACAGATACG. Protein product: CASSQRGLAGTDT. The full CDR3 reads CASSQRGLAGTDTQYF.

This clone was seen repeatedly, ten times or more. Read sequence stops 3 residues before the CDR3 end, and the germline J gene provides the missing end. V usage is TRBV20-1 and J usage is TRBJ1-2, with D tentatively TRBD1 (5 bases). With 5 bases removed from V and 6 bases from J, the gap between germline ends came to 13 bases. CDR1 and CDR2 (germline): DFQATT, SNEGSKA (reference sequence). The CDR3 consists of 12 residues. The sequenced part of the CDR3 DNA is TGCAGTGCTGGGAATCAGGGTGATGGC. Encoded protein: CSAGNQGDG. The full CDR3 sequence reads CSAGNQGDGYTF.

This clone was seen a handful of times. The CDR3 is cut off 3 residues early in the read; its end comes from the germline J gene. The chain has TRBV2 and TRBJ2-7, with 7 bases aligning to TRBD1. CDR3 length: 14 residues. Germline loops: CDR1 SNHLY, CDR2 FYNNEI. V lost 4 bases and J lost 3; bases outside the gene matches: 6. This CDR3 is CASSAGTALYEQYF. The sequenced part of the CDR3 DNA is TGTGCCAGCAGTGCCGGGACAGCTCTCTACGAG.

By share, this clone counts as medium-sized. The covered CDR3 bases are TGCAGCGTGGGGACAGTCTATGGC. Protein sequence: CSVGTVYG. The CDR3 in full is CSVGTVYGYTF. The J gene is TRBJ1-2, the V gene TRBV29-1; 7 nucleotides align to TRBD1. The observed sequence ends 3 residues before the CDR3 terminus, with the missing tail filled in from the germline J gene. CDR1 SQVTM and CDR2 ANQGSEA come from the germline V gene. The CDR3 covers 11 residues. V shed 6 bases, J shed 4 bases, and the junction held 2 bases outside the gene matches. The complete variable domain, with remaining parts taken from reference TRBV29-1 and TRBJ1-2, reads SAVISQKPSRDICQRGTSLTIQCQVDSQVTMMFWYRQQPGQSLTLIATANQGSEATYESGFVIDKFPISRPNLTFSTLTVSNMSPEDSSIYLCSVGTVYGYTFGSGTRLTVV.

Only a few counts were recorded for this clone. The read terminates 3 residues ahead of where the CDR3 ends, so the germline J gene completes it. The J gene is TRBJ2-5, the V gene TRBV7-2; 7 nucleotides line up with TRBD1. The V segment lost 0 bases and the J segment 2 bases; nucleotides outside the gene matches: 3. CDR3 length: 15 residues. The germline V gene encodes CDR1 SGHTA and CDR2 FQGNSA. CDR3 protein: CASSLATGQQETQYF. The DNA read from the CDR3 is TGTGCCAGCAGCTTAGCGACGGGACAGCAAGAGACC.

Turning to this clone: The CDR3 end lies 3 residues beyond the end of the read and is filled in from the germline J gene. The J gene is TRBJ1-4, the V gene TRBV5-1, with 7 bases lining up with TRBD1. The germline gives CDR1 SGHRS, CDR2 YFSETQ. V lost 2 bases and J lost 5; bases outside the gene matches: 6. The CDR3 contains 15 residues. The covered CDR3 bases are TGCGCCAGCAGCTTCGGGGGACAGACAAATGAAAAA. The encoded protein is CASSFGGQTNEK. The whole CDR3 region reads CASSFGGQTNEKLFF.

Worth noting for this clone: The CDR3 end falls 3 residues outside the read, so it is completed with the germline J gene. The gene calls are TRBV18 and TRBJ1-5, with TRBD1 matching 7 bases. Trimming removed 5 bases from V and 5 bases from J; junction bases left unmatched: 3. Germline V gene data show CDR1 as KGHSH and CDR2 as LQKENI. CDR3 length: 13 residues. The CDR3 DNA, read in part, is TGTGCCAGCTCAAACAGGGGCTATCAGCCC. Translated, it gives CASSNRGYQP. The full CDR3 protein is CASSNRGYQPQHF.

Comment on this clone: The read stops 3 residues short of the end of the CDR3; the missing end is completed from the germline J gene. This chain links TRBV18 with TRBJ2-5, with D unclear. The CDR3 extends over 13 amino acids. Germline V gives CDR1 KGHSH, CDR2 LQKENI. The V end was cut by 6 bases, the J end by 5 bases, with 13 bases between. The sequenced CDR3 bases are TGTGCCAGCTCCCCAACAAAGGTGGAGACC. Encoded protein: CASSPTKVET. The CDR3 as a whole reads CASSPTKVETQYF.

Ten or more counts support this clone. The CDR3 loop reads CASSFGQSYEKLFF. The CDR3 bases that were read are TGCGCCAGCAGCTTTGGGCAGTCTTATGAAAAA. The chain employs TRBV5-1 and TRBJ1-4; D is ambiguous. The read ends 3 residues early relative to the CDR3; the germline J gene fills the gap. Trimming shortened V by 2 bases and J by 6 bases, and 11 bases separated the two germline ends. Germline V gene sequence: CDR1 SGHRS, CDR2 YFSETQ. The CDR3 spans 14 residues.

Comment on this clone: The read falls 3 residues short of the CDR3 end, and the missing part is taken from the germline J gene. The chain combines TRBV7-9 with TRBJ1-2; 7 bases fit TRBD1. Losses at the gene ends were 7 bases for V and 4 bases for J; bases not matched to a gene: 6. The CDR3 spans 13 residues. The germline V gene has CDR1 SEHNR and CDR2 FQNEAQ (reference sequence). The DNA read from the CDR3 is TGTGCCAGCATGCAGGGGGTTAGCTATGGC. Translated, it gives CASMQGVSYG. The complete CDR3 protein is CASMQGVSYGYTF.